This T cell receptor (beta chain) emerged from a study of cytomegalovirus exposure and HLA in healthy donors. Points on this clone: No antigen is known for it.

The V and J ends lost 5 bases and 0 bases respectively, with 16 bases between them. This CDR3 has 16 amino acids. Germline CDR1 is SGHAT and CDR2 is FQDESV (reference sequence). The PCR employed 60 Vbeta primers together with 13 Jbeta primers. In the authors' workflow: Counted up in a later analysis, unique TCR beta chains came to about 80 million, with around 9.9 million shared. Here immunoSEQ multiplex PCR was the method, and the copy in TCRdb shows in-frame clones only, minus some. The DNA gave D and trimming, while V, J and clone size come from that table. The repertoire holds over 100,000 clones, with approximately 60% as singletons. Whole-study findings and limits: Previous analysis showed most TCR beta V segments were productive about 87% or about 30% of the time. Analyzed later, association rates of TCRs varied across HLA loci, with DRB1 most and HLA-C fewest.

This receptor was taken from a woman aged 30 to 39 in good health and CMV-seronegative. Sequenced material: PBMCs. This chain uses TRBV11-1 with TRBJ1-1, with a weak D call TRBD1 (6 bases). CDR3 loop: CASSITGFGMNTEAFF. The DNA of the CDR3 is TGTGCCAGCAGCATCACAGGGTTTGGCATGAACACTGAAGCTTTCTTT.